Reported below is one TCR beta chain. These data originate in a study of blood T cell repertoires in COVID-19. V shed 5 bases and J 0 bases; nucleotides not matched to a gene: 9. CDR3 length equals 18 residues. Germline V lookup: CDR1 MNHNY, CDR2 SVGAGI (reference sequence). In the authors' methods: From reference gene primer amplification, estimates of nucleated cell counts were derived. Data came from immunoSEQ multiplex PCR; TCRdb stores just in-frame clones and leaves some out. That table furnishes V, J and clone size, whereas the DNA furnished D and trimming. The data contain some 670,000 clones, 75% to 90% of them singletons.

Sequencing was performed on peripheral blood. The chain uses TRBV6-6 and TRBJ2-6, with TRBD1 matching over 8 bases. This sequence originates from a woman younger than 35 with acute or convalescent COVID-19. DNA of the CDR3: TGTGCCAGCAGTCCCGGGACAGGTACTAGCTCTGGGGCCAACGTCCTGACTTTC. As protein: CASSPGTGTSSGANVLTF.